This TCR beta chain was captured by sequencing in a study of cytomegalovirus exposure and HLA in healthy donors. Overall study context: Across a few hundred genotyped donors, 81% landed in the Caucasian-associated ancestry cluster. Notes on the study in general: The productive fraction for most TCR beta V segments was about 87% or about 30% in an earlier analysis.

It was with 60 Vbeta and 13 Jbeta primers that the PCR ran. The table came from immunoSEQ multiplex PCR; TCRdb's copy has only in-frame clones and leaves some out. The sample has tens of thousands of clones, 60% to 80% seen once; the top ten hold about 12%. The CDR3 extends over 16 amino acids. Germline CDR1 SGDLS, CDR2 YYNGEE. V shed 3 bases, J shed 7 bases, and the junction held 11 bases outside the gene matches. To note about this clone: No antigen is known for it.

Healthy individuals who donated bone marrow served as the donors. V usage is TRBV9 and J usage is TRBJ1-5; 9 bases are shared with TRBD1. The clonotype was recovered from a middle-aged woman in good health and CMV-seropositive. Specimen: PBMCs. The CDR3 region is CASSADEGTGWQPQHF. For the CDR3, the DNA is TGTGCCAGCAGCGCCGATGAGGGGACAGGGTGGCAGCCCCAGCATTTT.